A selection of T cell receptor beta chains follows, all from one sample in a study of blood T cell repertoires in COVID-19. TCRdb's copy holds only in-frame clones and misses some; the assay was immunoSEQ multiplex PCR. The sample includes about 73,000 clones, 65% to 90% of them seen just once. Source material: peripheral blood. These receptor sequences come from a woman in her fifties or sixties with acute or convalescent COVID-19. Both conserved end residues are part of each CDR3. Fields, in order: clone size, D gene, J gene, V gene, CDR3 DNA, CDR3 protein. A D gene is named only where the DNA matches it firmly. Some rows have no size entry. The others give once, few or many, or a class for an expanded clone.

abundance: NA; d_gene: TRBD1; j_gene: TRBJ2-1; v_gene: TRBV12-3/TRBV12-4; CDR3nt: TGTGCCAGCAGTTTAAAGGCAGGGGGTGAGCAGTTCTTC; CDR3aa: CASSLKAGGEQFF
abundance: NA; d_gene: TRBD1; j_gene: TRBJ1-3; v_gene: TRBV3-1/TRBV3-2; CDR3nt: TGTGCCAGCAGCTCATTTCAGGGGGAAGCCACCATATATTTT; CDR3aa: CASSSFQGEATIYF
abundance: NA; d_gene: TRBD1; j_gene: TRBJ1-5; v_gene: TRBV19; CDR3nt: TGTGCCAGTATTCGGGACAGGGGAATCGGTCAGCCCCAGCATTTT; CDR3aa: CASIRDRGIGQPQHF
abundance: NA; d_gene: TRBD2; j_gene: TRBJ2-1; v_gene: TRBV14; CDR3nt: TGTGCCAGCAGCCAAGAAGGAGCGGGGCTCCAGTTCTTC; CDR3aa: CASSQEGAGLQFF
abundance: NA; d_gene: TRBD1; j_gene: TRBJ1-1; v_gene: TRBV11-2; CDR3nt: TGTGCCAGCAGGTTGGGACAGTTGAACACTGAAGCTTTCTTT; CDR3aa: CASRLGQLNTEAFF
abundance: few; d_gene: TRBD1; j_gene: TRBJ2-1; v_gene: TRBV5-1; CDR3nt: TGCGCCAGCAGCTTAGGACAGGCCAGAGTGGAGCAGTTCTTC; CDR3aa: CASSLGQARVEQFF
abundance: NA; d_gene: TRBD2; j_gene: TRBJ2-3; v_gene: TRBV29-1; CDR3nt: TGCAGCGTTGACGGGGGGGTTACAGATACGCAGTATTTT; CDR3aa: CSVDGGVTDTQYF
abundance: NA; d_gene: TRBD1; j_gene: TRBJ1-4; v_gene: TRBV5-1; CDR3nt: TGCGCCAGCAGCTTAGGGACAGAAACTAATGAAAAACTGTTTTTT; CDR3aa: CASSLGTETNEKLFF
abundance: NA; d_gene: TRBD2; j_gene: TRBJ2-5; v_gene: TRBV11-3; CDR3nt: TGTGCCAGCAGCTTAGGTAGCGGGGGGCAGAAACAAGAGACCCAGTACTTC; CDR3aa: CASSLGSGGQKQETQYF
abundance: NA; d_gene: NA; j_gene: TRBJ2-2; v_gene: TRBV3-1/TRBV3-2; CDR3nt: TGTGCCAGCAGCCCACCCAATAAGCGGACCGGGGAGCTGTTTTTT; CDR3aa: CASSPPNKRTGELFF
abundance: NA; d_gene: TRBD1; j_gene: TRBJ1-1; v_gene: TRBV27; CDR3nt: TGTGCCAGCAGAACGACAGGGGTTAACACTGAAGCTTTCTTT; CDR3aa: CASRTTGVNTEAFF
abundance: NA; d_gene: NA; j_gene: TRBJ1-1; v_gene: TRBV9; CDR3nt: TGTGCCAGCAGCCTCCGGACCGCGGGGATTGGTGAAGCTTTCTTT; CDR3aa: CASSLRTAGIGEAFF